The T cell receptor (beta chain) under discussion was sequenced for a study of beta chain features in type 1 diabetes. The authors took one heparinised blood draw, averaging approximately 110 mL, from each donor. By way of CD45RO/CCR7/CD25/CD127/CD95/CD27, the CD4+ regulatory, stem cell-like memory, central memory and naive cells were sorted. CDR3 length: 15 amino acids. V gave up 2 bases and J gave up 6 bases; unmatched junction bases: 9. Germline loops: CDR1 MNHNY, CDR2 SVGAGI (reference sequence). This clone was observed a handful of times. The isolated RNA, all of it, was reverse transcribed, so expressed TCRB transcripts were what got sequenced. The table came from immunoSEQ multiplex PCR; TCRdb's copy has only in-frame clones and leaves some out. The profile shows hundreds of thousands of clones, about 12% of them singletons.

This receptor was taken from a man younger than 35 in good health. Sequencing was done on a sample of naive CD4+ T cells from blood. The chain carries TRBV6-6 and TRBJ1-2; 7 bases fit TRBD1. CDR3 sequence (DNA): TGTGCCAGCAGTTACCGGACAGGTCCCTTTGATGGCTACACCTTC. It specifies CASSYRTGPFDGYTF.